This TCR beta chain was sequenced in a study of T cell repertoires in cytomegalovirus infection. Study information: Evidence of both CMV infection and a matching HLA type came from public TCR beta signatures. Findings and limits, study-wide: The response measured ex vivo was dominated by TCR beta clonotypes (HLA-C-restricted and CMV-specific). There were carriers of CMV plus the relevant HLA, and cumulative public TCR beta family frequency identified them.

TCRdb passed the reads through MiXCR, listing each CDR3 protein once. The table has over 200,000 distinct CDR3 sequences, around 13% seen once. V dropped 6 bases and J dropped 0; count of bases not matched to a gene: 10. This CDR3 has 17 residues. Germline-derived CDR1 and CDR2 are MNHGY and SAAAGT. A word on this clonotype: Its antigen remains unidentified.

The sequenced material came from PBMCs. The TCR comes from a human donor in good health (CMV status not recorded). Some clones in this sample may be carry-over from other donors' samples. V usage is TRBV6-8 and J usage is TRBJ2-1; 8 nucleotides line up with TRBD1. For the CDR3, the DNA is TGTGCCAGCAGCTACATTGAAACAGGGGGCTCCTACAATGAGCAGTTCTTC. Protein sequence: CASSYIETGGSYNEQFF.